This TCR beta chain was sequenced for a study of T cells after yellow fever vaccination. Looking at the study overall: The fractions with low cell numbers were processed using SMART-Seq v4 Ultra Low Input.

There are a few counts of this clonotype. Its target is not known. Whole-study findings and limits: A minor fraction of clonotypes spanned both CD4 and CD8 compartments.

MiXCR, applied by TCRdb to the 5' RACE reads, yields one record per CDR3 protein. The sample consists of about 260,000 distinct CDR3 sequences, 10% to 15% of them appearing once. The sequence was obtained from a young man who received the YFV17D yellow fever vaccine. The specimen comprised CD4+ T cells sorted from PBMCs, sampled 45 days after the yellow fever booster vaccination.

CDR3 sequence (DNA): TGTGCCAGCAGCAAAGAAGAAGCGGCGGGAGGGGTTTACAATGAGCAGTTCTTC. As protein: CASSKEEAAGGVYNEQFF. The chain recombines TRBV21-1 with TRBJ2-1; the table names TRBD2, a call not compared with the DNA. TRBV21-1 is tagged as a pseudogene. The length of the CDR3 is 18 residues.